This T cell receptor (beta chain) emerged from a study of cytomegalovirus exposure and HLA in healthy donors. Study observations and caveats: The majority of CMV-associated TCR beta chains were reported as apparently HLA-restricted in a later analysis. A later analysis showed HLA-associated TCR beta chains outstripping equally common others in clonal expansion.

Use of 60 Vbeta and 13 Jbeta primers characterized the PCR. Data came from immunoSEQ multiplex PCR; TCRdb stores just in-frame clones and leaves some out. The sample shows roughly 78,000 clones, and roughly 0.8% sits with its ten largest clones. As concerns this clone: No antigen is known for it.

The receptor's source is a boy younger than 18 in good health and CMV-seronegative. The sample consisted of PBMCs.

The CDR3 loop is CASSIGFDYYEQYF. DNA for the CDR3: TGTGCCAGTAGTATCGGTTTCGACTACTACGAGCAGTACTTC. The J gene is TRBJ2-7, the V gene TRBV19; possible D gene TRBD2, 5 bases. Germline V gives CDR1 LNHDA, CDR2 SQIVND (reference sequence). Trimming shortened V by 3 bases and J by 3 bases, and 12 bases separated the two germline ends. The CDR3 totals 14 residues.